This entry lists 27 T cell receptor beta chains sequenced from one sample in a study of spatial heterogeneity in lung cancer. Time point reported: sample taken at primary tumor resection. No cell sorting; template was whole RNA from tumor, lung tissue or PBMC. One entry per CDR3 protein, called by TCRdb with MiXCR from the 5' RACE reads. The sample shows about 6,900 distinct CDR3 sequences, roughly 4.3% of them seen only once. Sample: normal lung tissue next to the tumor, taken at surgery. These receptors all come from a female donor with early-stage non-small cell lung cancer.

This clonotype appeared many times. The library was prepared for alpha chains; this beta chain is a stray read, so its frequency means little. The chain is built from TRBV7-2 and TRBJ1-4; 10 nucleotides match TRBD1. The CDR3 runs to 16 residues. With V trimmed by 6 bases and J by 3 bases, 7 bases remained unmatched. Germline loops: CDR1 SGHTA, CDR2 FQGNSA. CDR3 in DNA: TGTGCCAGCAGACCGGGACAGGGGCGGTCTAATGAAAAACTGTTTTTT. Amino acids: CASRPGQGRSNEKLFF.

This clonotype has at least ten counts. The library was built for alpha chains, so this beta chain is an off-target read and its size means little. The chain has TRBV6-5 and TRBJ2-6; no reliable D call. Germline V gene lookup returns CDR1 MNHEY and CDR2 SVGAGI. V lost 6 bases, J lost 1 base, and 4 bases lay in between. The CDR3 covers 13 residues. The CDR3 DNA reads TGTGCCAGCAGGAAGTCTGGGGCCAACGTCCTGACTTTC. This gives the protein CASRKSGANVLTF.

This clonotype was detected many times. This beta chain turned up in a library designed for alpha chains; as an off-target read, its abundance says little. The V and J genes are TRBV2 and TRBJ1-6; D remains ambiguous. With 0 bases removed from V and 10 bases from J, the gap between germline ends came to 13 bases. Germline CDR1 SNHLY, CDR2 FYNNEI. The CDR3 runs 15 residues. The CDR3 DNA follows: TGTGCCAGCAGTGAAGCGAGGGCCGCCGCCTCACCCCTCCACTTT. Protein: CASSEARAAASPLHF.

This clonotype has at least ten counts. The library was prepared for alpha chains; this beta chain is a stray read, so its frequency means little. The chain employs TRBV20-1 and TRBJ2-3, with a weak D call TRBD2 (7 bases). The CDR3 has 14 amino acids. V was pared by 5 bases and J by 7 bases, with 19 bases between. Germline assignment: CDR1 DFQATT and CDR2 SNEGSKA (reference sequence). CDR3 sequence reads: CSAPPGGRGNTQYF. CDR3 sequence (DNA): TGCAGTGCTCCACCGGGGGGCCGAGGGAATACGCAGTATTTT.

This clonotype has more than one count but fewer than ten. For a library built for alpha chains, this beta chain is a stray read; little rests on its size. DNA of the CDR3: TGTGCCACCAGTGATTCCGGACTAGCGGGGCTAGAAGAGACCCAGTACTTC. It translates to CATSDSGLAGLEETQYF. The chain links TRBV24-1 to TRBJ2-5; TRBD2 matches 12 bases. CDR1 KGHDR and CDR2 SFDVKD come from the germline V gene. CDR3 length: 17 amino acids. J gave up 3 bases and V 2 bases, and 6 bases lay outside the gene matches.

This clonotype is categorized as large. As an off-target read in a library built for alpha chains, this beta chain has a frequency of little significance. The V gene is TRBV7-3, the J gene TRBJ1-1; possibly TRBD1 for D (6 bases). Trimming pared 5 bases from V and 0 bases from J, leaving 10 bases between. The CDR3 runs to 14 residues. Germline CDR1 reads SGHTA; CDR2 reads FQGTGA. The CDR3: CASSIGQMNTEAFF. The CDR3 nucleotides are TGTGCCAGCAGCATCGGACAGATGAACACTGAAGCTTTCTTT.

This clonotype occurred many times. Since the library was made to target alpha chains, this beta chain is a stray read and its abundance is not meaningful. The chain links TRBV9 to TRBJ1-1; D not certain. CDR3 length: 14 residues. V was clipped by 4 bases and J by 0 bases, with 10 bases between them. CDR1 is SGDLS, CDR2 YYNGEE, per germline. The CDR3 region is CASSPRQLNTEAFF. As DNA, the CDR3 is TGTGCCAGCAGCCCCCGTCAATTGAACACTGAAGCTTTCTTT.

This clonotype was counted ten times or more. The library was prepared for alpha chains; this beta chain is a stray read, so its frequency means little. This chain connects TRBV29-1 to TRBJ2-5; 11 bases line up with TRBD2. The CDR3 is 15 residues long. The V segment lost 3 bases and the J segment 3 bases; nucleotides outside the gene matches: 6. The germline CDR1 and CDR2 sequences are SQVTM and ANQGSEA. CDR3 sequence: CSVEPLAGGEETQYF. DNA of the CDR3: TGCAGCGTTGAGCCCCTAGCGGGGGGTGAAGAGACCCAGTACTTC.

This clonotype was detected many times. This beta chain is a stray sequence in a library constructed for alpha chains; its clone size is not meaningful. The rearrangement uses TRBV7-9 and TRBJ2-3; no firm D call. The V end lost 5 bases, the J end lost 0 bases, and 12 bases lay between the germline ends. This CDR3 comprises 15 residues. The V gene's germline CDR1 is SEHNR and CDR2 FQNEAQ (reference sequence). CDR3 nucleotide sequence: TGTGCCAGCAGCCCCTCTGGTGTCAGCACAGATACGCAGTATTTT. Translated: CASSPSGVSTDTQYF.

This clonotype is medium-sized in the sample. This beta chain is an off-target read within a library intended for alpha chains, so its frequency means little. V is TRBV5-1 and J is TRBJ2-5; 9 bases line up with TRBD2. The CDR3 covers 15 residues. Per the germline V gene, CDR1 is SGHRS and CDR2 is YFSETQ. V gave up 7 bases and J gave up 2 bases; unmatched junction bases: 9. The CDR3 sequence is CASGIAGGRQETQYF. The CDR3 DNA reads as TGCGCCAGCGGCATTGCGGGGGGGCGACAAGAGACCCAGTACTTC.

This clonotype was counted ten times or more. This beta chain is a stray read from a library made for alpha chains; its abundance is not meaningful. The chain recombines TRBV9 with TRBJ2-3; 10 nucleotides line up with TRBD2. The CDR3 is 18 residues long. J gave up 1 base and V 3 bases, and 11 bases lay outside the gene matches. The V gene's germline CDR1 is SGDLS and CDR2 YYNGEE. The CDR3 coding sequence is TGTGCCAGCAGCGCAAGCGGGGGGGCCACCCGGGGCACAGATACGCAGTATTTT. Amino acid sequence: CASSASGGATRGTDTQYF.

This clonotype was observed many times. This beta chain was picked up by a library intended for alpha chains and is off target, so its count carries little meaning. The V call is TRBV4-1, the J call TRBJ2-2, with 8 positions matching TRBD2. CDR3 length equals 16 residues. The V segment lost 7 bases and the J segment 5 bases; nucleotides outside the gene matches: 12. The germline gives CDR1 MGHRA, CDR2 YSYEKL. In nucleotides, the CDR3 is TGCGCCAGCACCCGGGAGGGGTTCACTGGGACCGGGGAGCTGTTTTTT. Protein sequence: CASTREGFTGTGELFF.

This clonotype was recorded at least ten times. Since it is a stray read in a library aimed at alpha chains, this beta chain has a size that is not meaningful. V is TRBV2 and J is TRBJ1-2; 7 bases match TRBD1. V shed 7 bases, J shed 6 bases, and the junction held 8 bases outside the gene matches. Germline CDR1 and CDR2: SNHLY and FYNNEI. The CDR3 runs 13 residues. This CDR3 reads CASNKQGLHGYTF. The CDR3 DNA follows: TGTGCCAGCAACAAACAGGGGTTGCATGGCTACACCTTC.

Worth noting for this clonotype: Since it is a stray read in a library aimed at alpha chains, this beta chain has a size that is not meaningful. This chain connects TRBV12-3 or TRBV12-4 to TRBJ2-5; 13 bases align to TRBD2. CDR3 length equals 16 residues. Unmatched junction bases numbered 7, after V lost 4 bases and J lost 5 bases. This chain's CDR3 is CASSSPRLAGGETQYF. CDR3 nucleotides: TGTGCCAGCAGTTCCCCCCGACTAGCGGGGGGCGAGACCCAGTACTTC.

This clonotype was observed at least ten times. This beta chain appears as a stray read in a library generated for alpha chains; its size is not informative. The chain uses TRBV9 and TRBJ1-6, with 9 bases aligning to TRBD1. J was trimmed by 7 bases and V by 2 bases; bases with no gene match: 7. Germline V CDR1 and CDR2: SGDLS, YYNGEE. The CDR3 is made up of 16 amino acids. CDR3 residues: CASSVWDRVSNSPLHF. CDR3 nucleotide sequence: TGTGCCAGCAGCGTCTGGGACAGGGTTTCGAATTCACCCCTCCACTTT.

This clonotype was observed many times. Because the library targeted alpha chains, this beta chain is an off-target read whose size means little. As DNA, the CDR3 is TGTGCCAGCAGACGGGACAGGGCAGGCTCACCCCTCCACTTT. Translated, it gives CASRRDRAGSPLHF. This chain uses TRBV12-3 or TRBV12-4 with TRBJ1-6, with TRBD1 identical over 9 bases. V lost 6 bases, J lost 10 bases, and 7 bases stayed unmatched. The CDR3 is 14 residues long.

The sample holds many counts of this clonotype. With the library built for alpha chains, this beta chain is off target and its frequency is not meaningful. The chain carries TRBV7-3 and TRBJ1-1, with 7 bases lining up with TRBD1. The germline V gene has CDR1 SGHTA and CDR2 FQGTGA. V lost 11 bases to trimming and J lost 2 bases; unmatched junction nucleotides: 11. This CDR3 spans 14 amino acids. The CDR3 region is CAGSPRGCNTEAFF. CDR3 sequence (DNA): TGTGCCGGCTCTCCCAGGGGGTGCAACACTGAAGCTTTCTTT. Full variable domain (missing parts from reference TRBV7-3 and TRBJ1-1): GAGVSQTPSNKVTEKGKYVELRCDPISGHTALYWYRQSLGQGPEFLIYFQGTGAADDSGLPNDRFFAVRPEGSVSTLKIQRTERGDSAVYLCAGSPRGCNTEAFFGQGTRLTVV.

This clonotype showed up many times. For a library built for alpha chains, this beta chain is a stray read; little rests on its size. The V gene is TRBV6-4, the J gene TRBJ2-3; 9 bases are shared with TRBD1. The V and J ends lost 5 bases and 2 bases, in that order; junction bases with no gene match: 2. The CDR3 consists of 14 residues. In germline, CDR1 is MRHNA, CDR2 SNTAGT. CDR3 loop: CASSRTGVTDTQYF. Here the CDR3 DNA reads TGTGCCAGCAGTCGGACAGGGGTCACAGATACGCAGTATTTT.

In its sample, this clonotype was seen many times. As an off-target read in a library built for alpha chains, this beta chain has a frequency of little significance. This sequence joins TRBV20-1 and TRBJ1-6; D is unclear. Germline V gene lookup returns CDR1 DFQATT and CDR2 SNEGSKA (reference sequence). The CDR3 is 13 residues long. V was trimmed by 6 bases and J by 10 bases, leaving 16 bases between them. Here the CDR3 reads CSAQPRESSPLHF. CDR3 DNA: TGCAGTGCCCAGCCCCGGGAAAGCTCACCCCTCCACTTT.

This clonotype was found many times. Little can be read into the size of this beta chain, an off-target read in a library designed for alpha chains. This chain connects TRBV2 to TRBJ1-1; D gene ambiguous. This CDR3 comprises 14 residues. Between the trimmed V and J ends, which lost 3 bases and 4 bases, there was a span of 12 bases. Germline V gene lookup returns CDR1 SNHLY and CDR2 FYNNEI. The CDR3 loop reads CASSEEGYPTEAFF. CDR3 nucleotide sequence: TGTGCCAGCAGTGAGGAGGGCTACCCCACTGAAGCTTTCTTT.

Many counts were recorded for this clonotype. This beta chain was picked up by a library intended for alpha chains and is off target, so its count carries little meaning. V and J are TRBV9 and TRBJ1-2, with D maybe TRBD1 (6 bases). Trimming pared 4 bases from V and 2 bases from J, leaving 24 bases between. Germline V gene data show CDR1 as SGDLS and CDR2 as YYNGEE. The CDR3 covers 18 residues. As DNA, the CDR3 is TGTGCCAGCAGCCACCCAATAGCCCCCGACGGGACAAACTATGGCTACACCTTC. Its protein product is CASSHPIAPDGTNYGYTF.

This clonotype was recorded many times. Within a library made for alpha chains, this beta chain is off target, and its count is uninformative. The chain has TRBV5-1 and TRBJ1-5; the D gene is possibly TRBD1 (6 bases). Trimming shortened V by 0 bases and J by 0 bases, and 13 bases separated the two germline ends. This CDR3 contains 17 residues. Germline V gene sequence: CDR1 SGHRS, CDR2 YFSETQ. The CDR3 DNA reads TGCGCCAGCAGCTTGGGAGCCGGGACACATAGCAATCAGCCCCAGCATTTT. This sequence encodes CASSLGAGTHSNQPQHF. The full variable domain, in which reference TRBV5-1 and TRBJ1-5 provide the parts outside the CDR3, is KAGVTQTPRYLIKTRGQQVTLSCSPISGHRSVSWYQQTPGQGLQFLFEYFSETQRNKGNFPGRFSGRQFSNSRSEMNVSTLELGDSALYLCASSLGAGTHSNQPQHFGDGTRLSIL.

This clonotype was observed many times. The library was prepared for alpha chains; this beta chain is a stray read, so its frequency means little. The chain employs TRBV4-2 and TRBJ2-1; 10 bases align to TRBD1. Germline CDR1 is LGHNA and CDR2 is YNFKEQ. This CDR3 has 20 residues. Trimming removed 1 base from V and 2 bases from J; junction bases left unmatched: 14. The CDR3 bases are TGTGCCAGCAGCCAAGGCGGCGGAGACAGGGGGCAGAGTCCCTACAATGAGCAGTTCTTC. It translates to CASSQGGGDRGQSPYNEQFF.

This clonotype was recorded many times. This beta chain slipped into a library made for alpha chains as a stray read, so its size is not meaningful. V gene TRBV5-1 combines with J gene TRBJ1-1; possibly TRBD1 for D (5 bases). V dropped 4 bases and J dropped 0 bases, with 16 bases sitting between them. Germline V gene sequence: CDR1 SGHRS, CDR2 YFSETQ. CDR3 length: 16 amino acids. The chain's CDR3 is CASSPDGGLMNTEAFF. In nucleotides, the CDR3 is TGCGCCAGCAGCCCGGATGGGGGACTGATGAACACTGAAGCTTTCTTT. The whole variable domain, filled in from reference TRBV5-1 and TRBJ1-1, reads KAGVTQTPRYLIKTRGQQVTLSCSPISGHRSVSWYQQTPGQGLQFLFEYFSETQRNKGNFPGRFSGRQFSNSRSEMNVSTLELGDSALYLCASSPDGGLMNTEAFFGQGTRLTVV.

By its share, this clonotype is medium-sized. For a library built for alpha chains, this beta chain is a stray read; little rests on its size. The chain recombines TRBV28 with TRBJ2-3; D may be TRBD2 (6 bases). From germline, CDR1 is MDHEN and CDR2 SYDVKM. This CDR3 spans 14 amino acids. V lost 5 bases to trimming and J lost 7 bases, with 16 bases between them. The CDR3 DNA follows: TGTGCCAGCAGTCCTACCGGCGCGGGGAATACGCAGTATTTT. Translation gives CASSPTGAGNTQYF.

This clonotype showed up many times. This beta chain is an off-target read within a library intended for alpha chains, so its frequency means little. The rearrangement uses TRBV7-7 and TRBJ2-3, with D unclear. The germline V gene encodes CDR1 SSHAT and CDR2 FNYEAQ (reference sequence). V lost 2 bases and J lost 0, with 9 bases in between. The CDR3 is 15 amino acids. Here the CDR3 reads CASSLNRQSTDTQYF. The CDR3 coding sequence is TGTGCCAGCAGCTTAAATCGGCAGAGCACAGATACGCAGTATTTT. The variable domain in full, completed from reference TRBV7-7 and TRBJ2-3, reads GAGVSQSPRYKVTKRGQDVTLRCDPISSHATLYWYQQALGQGPEFLTYFNYEAQPDKSGLPSDRFSAERPEGSISTLTIQRTEQRDSAMYRCASSLNRQSTDTQYFGPGTRLTVL.

By share, this clonotype counts as medium-sized (0.01 to 0.1%). This beta chain is an off-target read within a library intended for alpha chains, so its frequency means little. The V call is TRBV3-1, the J call TRBJ2-5; 14 nucleotides line up with TRBD2. CDR3 length: 18 amino acids. Germline-derived CDR1 and CDR2 are LGHDT and YNNKEL (reference sequence). V lost 5 bases, J lost 2 bases, and 10 bases stayed unmatched. CDR3 sequence reads: CASSATTGLAGVQETQYF. The CDR3 nucleotides read TGTGCCAGCAGCGCCACTACGGGACTAGCGGGGGTACAAGAGACCCAGTACTTC.